This T cell receptor (beta chain) was recovered during a study of siplizumab effects on memory and regulatory T cells (dated by TCRdb to between 2019 and 2020). General notes on the study: The study examined how the anti-CD2 antibody siplizumab affects alloreactive T-cell subsets in allogeneic mixed lymphocyte reactions built from human PBMCs.

As for this clone: Its antigen is not yet known. No base quality values were provided; no much bigger clone lies one nucleotide off.

The library was built by means of the immunoSEQ multiplex PCR assay. Each sample had some 94,000 TCR templates assayed by the deep sequencing platform. Genomic DNA extracted from sorted T cells was used for TCRbeta CDR3 sequencing. The source study handled its data this way. The R programming language was used for clonal analysis of TCRbeta CDR3 data. Alloreactive CD4+ and CD8+ clones were defined by comparing unstimulated samples with post-reaction CFSE-low samples. Alloreactive CD4+ clones were assigned to regulatory or non-regulatory origin by matching sequences to sorted unstimulated Treg and non-Treg repertoires. The immuneACCESS repertoire file appears here via TCRdb, limited to in-frame rearrangements. These files lack a portion of the clones; in checked studies, under half of the deficit traces to unresolved V genes, and the cause of the others is not known. The D gene and trimming were derived from the DNA, and the V and J assignments and clone size from that table. The sample table records 92,000 or so clones; over 80% of these occur just once. The top ten clonotypes cover about 15% of the sample.

General conclusions and limits of the study: Whether proliferating Tregs from siplizumab cultures were suppressive was not functionally confirmed. Unstimulated naive T cells appeared to be more diverse than memory T cells, and naive cells seemed to make a substantial contribution to the alloresponse. Of the alloreactive CD4+ clones that could be mapped, the Treg-derived share averaged about 67% with siplizumab compared with 26.9% in control reactions. Siplizumab significantly lowered the cumulative frequency of alloreactive sequences that could be traced to unstimulated CD4+ memory T cells. Because sequences below about 10^-5 frequency were poorly captured, only a minor fraction of alloreactive clones could be mapped to unstimulated subsets. About 80-96% of proliferating CD4+ or CD8+ clones could not be given a naive or memory phenotype.

TCRbeta CDR3 sequencing was performed on sorted unstimulated T cells and on proliferating T cells recovered from mixed lymphocyte reactions. Fresh whole blood from some eleven HLA-typed healthy donors was used to isolate PBMCs. CDR1 and CDR2 were assigned from the germline V gene as MNHNS and SASEGT. V and J are truncated by 5 bases and 0 bases respectively, leaving an intervening sequence of 11 bases. The CDR3 has 14 amino acids, counting the end cysteine and phenylalanine. Only the CDR3 part of the read is kept: 42 bases, read in frame from the first base. Sequences were obtained from CD4+ T cells sorted from blood. This clonotype originated in a human donor in good health. Recombination connected TRBV6-1 to TRBJ2-7, with TRBD2 tentatively as D gene (5 bases match). In nucleotides, the sequence is TGTGCCAGCAGTCCGCGGACTGGCTCCTACGAGCAGTACTTC. Translated, this gives CASSPRTGSYEQYF.